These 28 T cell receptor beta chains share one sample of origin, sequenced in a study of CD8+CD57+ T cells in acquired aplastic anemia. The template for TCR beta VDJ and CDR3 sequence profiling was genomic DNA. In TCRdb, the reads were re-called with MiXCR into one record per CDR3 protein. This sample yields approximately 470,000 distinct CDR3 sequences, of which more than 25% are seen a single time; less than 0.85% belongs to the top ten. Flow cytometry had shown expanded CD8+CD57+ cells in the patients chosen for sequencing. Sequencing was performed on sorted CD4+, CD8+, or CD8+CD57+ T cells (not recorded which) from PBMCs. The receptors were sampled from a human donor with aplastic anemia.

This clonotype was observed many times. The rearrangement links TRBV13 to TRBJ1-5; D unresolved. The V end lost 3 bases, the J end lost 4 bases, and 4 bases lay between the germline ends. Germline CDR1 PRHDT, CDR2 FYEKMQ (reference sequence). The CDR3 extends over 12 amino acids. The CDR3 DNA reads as TGTGCCAGCAGCTTCAAGAATCAGCCCCAGCATTTT. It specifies CASSFKNQPQHF.

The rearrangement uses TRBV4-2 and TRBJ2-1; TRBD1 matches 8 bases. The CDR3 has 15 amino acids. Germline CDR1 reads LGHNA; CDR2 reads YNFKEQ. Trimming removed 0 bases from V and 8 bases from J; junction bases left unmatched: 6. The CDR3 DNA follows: TGTGCCAGCAGCCAAGAATGGGACAGGAGGTATGAGCAGTTCTTC. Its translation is CASSQEWDRRYEQFF.

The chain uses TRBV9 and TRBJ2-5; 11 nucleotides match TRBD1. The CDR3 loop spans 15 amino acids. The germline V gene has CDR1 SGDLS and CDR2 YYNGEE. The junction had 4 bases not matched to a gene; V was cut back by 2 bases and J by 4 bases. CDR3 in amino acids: CASSVGQGASETQYF. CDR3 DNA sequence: TGTGCCAGCAGCGTCGGACAGGGGGCGTCAGAGACCCAGTACTTC.

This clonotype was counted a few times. The CDR3 bases are TGTGCCAGCAGCTTGTGGGGCGGGGCTCGGGACTATGGCTACACCTTC. It is translated as CASSLWGGARDYGYTF. V is TRBV5-6 and J is TRBJ1-2; D might be TRBD1 (5 bases). V dropped 1 base and J dropped 3 bases, with 16 bases sitting between them. In germline, CDR1 is SGHDT, CDR2 YYEEEE. CDR3 length: 16 residues.

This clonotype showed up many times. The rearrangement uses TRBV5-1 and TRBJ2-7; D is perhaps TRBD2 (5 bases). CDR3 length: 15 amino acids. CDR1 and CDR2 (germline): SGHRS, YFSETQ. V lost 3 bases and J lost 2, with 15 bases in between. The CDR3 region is CASSSPPDGTYEQYF. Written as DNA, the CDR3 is TGCGCCAGCAGCTCCCCTCCCGACGGGACCTACGAGCAGTACTTC.

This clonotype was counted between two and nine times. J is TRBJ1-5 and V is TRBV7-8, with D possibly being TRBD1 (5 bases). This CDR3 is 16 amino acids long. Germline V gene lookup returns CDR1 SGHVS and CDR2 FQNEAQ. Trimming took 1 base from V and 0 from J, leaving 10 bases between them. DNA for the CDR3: TGTGCCAGCAGCTTAGAGCCAGGGTTTAGCAATCAGCCCCAGCATTTT. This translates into CASSLEPGFSNQPQHF.

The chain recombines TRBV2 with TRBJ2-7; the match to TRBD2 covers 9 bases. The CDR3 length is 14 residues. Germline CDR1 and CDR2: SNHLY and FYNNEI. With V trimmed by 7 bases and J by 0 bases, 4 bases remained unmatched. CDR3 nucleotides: TGTGCCAGCATCCGACTAGCGGACTCCTACGAGCAGTACTTC. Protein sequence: CASIRLADSYEQYF.

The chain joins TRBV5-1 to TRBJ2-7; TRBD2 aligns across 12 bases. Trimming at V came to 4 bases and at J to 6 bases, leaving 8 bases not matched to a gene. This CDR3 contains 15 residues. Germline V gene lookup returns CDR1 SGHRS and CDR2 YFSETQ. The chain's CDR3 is CASSARLAGVSEQYF. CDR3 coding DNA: TGCGCCAGCAGCGCAAGACTAGCGGGAGTCTCCGAGCAGTACTTC.

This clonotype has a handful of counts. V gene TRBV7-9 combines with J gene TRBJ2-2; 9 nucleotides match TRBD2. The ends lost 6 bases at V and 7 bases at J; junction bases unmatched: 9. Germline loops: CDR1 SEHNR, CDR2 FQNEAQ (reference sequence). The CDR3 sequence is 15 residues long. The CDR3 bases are TGTGCCAGCAGGCCCGGACTAGCGTTATTCGGGGAGCTGTTTTTT. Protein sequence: CASRPGLALFGELFF.

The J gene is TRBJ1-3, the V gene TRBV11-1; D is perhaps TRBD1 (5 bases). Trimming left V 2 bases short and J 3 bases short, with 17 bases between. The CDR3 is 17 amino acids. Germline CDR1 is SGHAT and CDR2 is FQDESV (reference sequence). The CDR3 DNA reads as TGTGCCAGCAGCTTATCTTCGGTCGACAGCGTTGGAAACACCATATATTTT. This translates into CASSLSSVDSVGNTIYF.

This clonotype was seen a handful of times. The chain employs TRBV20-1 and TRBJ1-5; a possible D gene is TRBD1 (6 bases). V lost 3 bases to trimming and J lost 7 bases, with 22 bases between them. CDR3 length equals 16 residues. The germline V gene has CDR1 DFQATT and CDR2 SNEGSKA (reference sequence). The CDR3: CSASVGGAGRGQPQHF. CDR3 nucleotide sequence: TGCAGTGCTAGTGTTGGGGGCGCCGGACGTGGACAGCCCCAGCATTTT.

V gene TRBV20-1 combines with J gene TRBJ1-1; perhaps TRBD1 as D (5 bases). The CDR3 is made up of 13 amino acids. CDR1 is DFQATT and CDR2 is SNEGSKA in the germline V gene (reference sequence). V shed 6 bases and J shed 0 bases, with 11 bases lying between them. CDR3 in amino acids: CSAPKTVNTEAFF. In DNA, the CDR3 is TGCAGTGCACCAAAGACAGTGAACACTGAAGCTTTCTTT.

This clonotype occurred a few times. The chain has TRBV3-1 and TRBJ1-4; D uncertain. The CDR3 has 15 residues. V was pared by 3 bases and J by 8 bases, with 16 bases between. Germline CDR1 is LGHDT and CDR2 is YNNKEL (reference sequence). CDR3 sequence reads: CASSQDADAEEKLFF. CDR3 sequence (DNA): TGTGCCAGCAGCCAGGACGCGGACGCTGAGGAAAAACTGTTTTTT.

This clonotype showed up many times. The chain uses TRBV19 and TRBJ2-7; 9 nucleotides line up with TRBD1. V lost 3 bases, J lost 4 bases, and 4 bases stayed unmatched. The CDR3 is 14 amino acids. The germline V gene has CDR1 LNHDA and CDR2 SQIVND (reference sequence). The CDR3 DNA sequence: TGTGCCAGTAGTATTGGGACAGGGAAATACGAGCAGTACTTC. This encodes CASSIGTGKYEQYF.

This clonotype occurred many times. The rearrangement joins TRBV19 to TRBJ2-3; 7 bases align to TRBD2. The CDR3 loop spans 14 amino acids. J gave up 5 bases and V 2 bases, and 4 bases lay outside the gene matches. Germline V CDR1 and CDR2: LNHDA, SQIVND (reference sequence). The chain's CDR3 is CASSIRLAVDTQYF. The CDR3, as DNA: TGTGCCAGTAGTATACGGCTAGCGGTAGATACGCAGTATTTT.

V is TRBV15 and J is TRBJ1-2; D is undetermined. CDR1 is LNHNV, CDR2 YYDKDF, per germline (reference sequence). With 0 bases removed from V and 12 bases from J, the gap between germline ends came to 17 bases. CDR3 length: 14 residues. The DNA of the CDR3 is TGTGCCACCAGCAGAGATGCCACTAACTCTGGAAACACCTTC. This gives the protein CATSRDATNSGNTF.

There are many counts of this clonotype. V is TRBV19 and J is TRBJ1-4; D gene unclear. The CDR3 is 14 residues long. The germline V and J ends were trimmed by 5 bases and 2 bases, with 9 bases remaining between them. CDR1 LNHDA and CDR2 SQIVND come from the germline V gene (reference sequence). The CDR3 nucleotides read TGTGCCAGTAGTGGGCCAGCCACTAATGAAAAACTGTTTTTT. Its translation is CASSGPATNEKLFF.

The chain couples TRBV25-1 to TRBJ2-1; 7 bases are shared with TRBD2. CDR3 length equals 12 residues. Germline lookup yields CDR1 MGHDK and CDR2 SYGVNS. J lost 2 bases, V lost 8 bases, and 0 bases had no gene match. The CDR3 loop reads CASGRAYNEQFF. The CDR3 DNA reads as TGTGCCAGCGGGAGGGCCTACAATGAGCAGTTCTTC.

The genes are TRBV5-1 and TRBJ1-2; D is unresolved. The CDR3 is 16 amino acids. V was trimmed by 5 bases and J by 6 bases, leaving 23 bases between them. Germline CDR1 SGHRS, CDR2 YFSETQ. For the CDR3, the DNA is TGCGCCAGCAGAAAGGAGGGTAGCGGGAGACCTCATGGCTACACCTTC. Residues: CASRKEGSGRPHGYTF.

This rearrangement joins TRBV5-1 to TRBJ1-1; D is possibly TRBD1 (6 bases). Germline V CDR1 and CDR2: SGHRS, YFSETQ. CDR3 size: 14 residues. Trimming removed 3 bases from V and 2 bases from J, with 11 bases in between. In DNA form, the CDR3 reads TGCGCCAGCAGCTGGGACAAGGCAAACACTGAAGCTTTCTTT. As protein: CASSWDKANTEAFF.

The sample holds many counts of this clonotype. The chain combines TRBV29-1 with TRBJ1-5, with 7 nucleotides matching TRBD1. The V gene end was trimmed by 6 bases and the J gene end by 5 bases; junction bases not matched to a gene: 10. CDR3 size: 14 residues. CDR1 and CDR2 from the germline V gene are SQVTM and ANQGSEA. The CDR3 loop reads CSVGYDREDQPQHF. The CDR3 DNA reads TGCAGCGTGGGCTATGACAGGGAGGATCAGCCCCAGCATTTT.

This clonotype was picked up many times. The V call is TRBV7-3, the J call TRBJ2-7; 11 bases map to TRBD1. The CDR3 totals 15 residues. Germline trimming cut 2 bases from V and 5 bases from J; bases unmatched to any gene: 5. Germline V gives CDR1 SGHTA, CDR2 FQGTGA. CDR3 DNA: TGTGCCAGCAGCTTATCAGGGACAGGGGGTCACGAGCAGTACTTC. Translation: CASSLSGTGGHEQYF.

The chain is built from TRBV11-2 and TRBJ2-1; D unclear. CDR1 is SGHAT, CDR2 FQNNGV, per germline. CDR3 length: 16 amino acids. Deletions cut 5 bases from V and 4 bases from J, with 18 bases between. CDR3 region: CASSHSVGSTYNEQFF. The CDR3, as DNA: TGTGCCAGCAGCCATTCCGTGGGGTCGACGTACAATGAGCAGTTCTTC.

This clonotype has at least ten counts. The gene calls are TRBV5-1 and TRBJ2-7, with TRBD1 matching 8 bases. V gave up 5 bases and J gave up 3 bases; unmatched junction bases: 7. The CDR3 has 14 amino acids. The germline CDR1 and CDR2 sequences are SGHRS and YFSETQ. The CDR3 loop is CASSLGGQVYEQYF. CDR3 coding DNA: TGCGCCAGCAGTCTGGGGGGACAGGTCTACGAGCAGTACTTC. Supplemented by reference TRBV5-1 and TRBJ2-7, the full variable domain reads KAGVTQTPRYLIKTRGQQVTLSCSPISGHRSVSWYQQTPGQGLQFLFEYFSETQRNKGNFPGRFSGRQFSNSRSEMNVSTLELGDSALYLCASSLGGQVYEQYFGPGTRLTVT.

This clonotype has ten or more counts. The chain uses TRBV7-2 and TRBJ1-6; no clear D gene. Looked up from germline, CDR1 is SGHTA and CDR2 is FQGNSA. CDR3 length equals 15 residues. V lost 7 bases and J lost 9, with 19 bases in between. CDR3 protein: CASTSMAGMGSPLHF. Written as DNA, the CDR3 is TGTGCCAGCACCTCCATGGCTGGGATGGGTTCACCCCTCCACTTT.

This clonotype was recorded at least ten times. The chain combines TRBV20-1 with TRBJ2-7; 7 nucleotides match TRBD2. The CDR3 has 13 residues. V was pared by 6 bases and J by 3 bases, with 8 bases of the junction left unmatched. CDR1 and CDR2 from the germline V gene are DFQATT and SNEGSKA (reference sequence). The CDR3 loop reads CSALAGKNYEQYF. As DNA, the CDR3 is TGCAGTGCCTTAGCGGGCAAAAACTACGAGCAGTACTTC.

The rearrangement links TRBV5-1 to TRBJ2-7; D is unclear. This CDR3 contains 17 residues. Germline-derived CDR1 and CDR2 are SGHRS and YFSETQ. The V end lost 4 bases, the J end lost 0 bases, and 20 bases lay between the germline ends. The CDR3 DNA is TGCGCCAGCAGCCCACGGGCTGGAGCGACCCCCTCCTACGAGCAGTACTTC. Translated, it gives CASSPRAGATPSYEQYF. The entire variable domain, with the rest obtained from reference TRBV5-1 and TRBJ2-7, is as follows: KAGVTQTPRYLIKTRGQQVTLSCSPISGHRSVSWYQQTPGQGLQFLFEYFSETQRNKGNFPGRFSGRQFSNSRSEMNVSTLELGDSALYLCASSPRAGATPSYEQYFGPGTRLTVT.

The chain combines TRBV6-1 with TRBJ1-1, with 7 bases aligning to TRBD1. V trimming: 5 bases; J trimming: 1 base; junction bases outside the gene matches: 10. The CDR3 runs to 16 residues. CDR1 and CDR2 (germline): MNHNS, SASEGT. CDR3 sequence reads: CASSKRGTVPNTEAFF. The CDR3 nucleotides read TGTGCCAGCAGTAAACGGGGGACAGTACCGAACACTGAAGCTTTCTTT.